This TCR beta chain derives from a study of neurological immune-mediated disorders. One entry per CDR3 protein, called by TCRdb with MiXCR from the 5' RACE reads. Among tens of thousands of distinct CDR3 sequences listed, 10% were seen once. The CDR3 covers 15 residues. The germline V gene encodes CDR1 MNHEY and CDR2 SMNVEV (reference sequence). V was trimmed by 5 bases and J by 5 bases, leaving 19 bases between them. This clonotype was picked up many times. Time point reported: longitudinal time-point 1 (baseline). From 2 million PBMCs stored at -80 C, the unsorted libraries were generated. The V and J genes are TRBV27 and TRBJ2-7; TRBD1 might be the D (6 bases). The sample was PBMCs. The sequence was collected from a woman aged 40-49 years in good health. The CDR3 coding sequence is TGTGCCAGCAGTCTAGGACCCTCAGGGGTCCACGAGCAGTACTTC. It translates to CASSLGPSGVHEQYF.